The subject of this entry is one TCR beta chain. Antigen unknown. The CDR3 extends over 15 amino acids. CDR1 and CDR2 from the germline V gene are SNHLY and FYNNEI. V was pared by 2 bases and J by 6 bases, with 7 bases of the junction left unmatched. The sample comes from a study of cytomegalovirus exposure and HLA in healthy donors. Study information: Earlier sequencing of about 179 million T cells yielded approximately 100 million unique TCR beta sequences. Study conclusions and caveats: The listing of roughly 160 TCR beta chains classed them as cytomegalovirus-associated. Exclusion applied to some V segments, including TRBV6-2 and TRBV6-3, as they were indistinguishable. In a later analysis, donors in an Asian-associated ancestry cluster reportedly had fewer N-insertions in productive TCRs than the cohort mean.

PCR involved 60 Vbeta and 13 Jbeta primers. Repertoires were generated with immunoSEQ multiplex PCR, while TCRdb's copy carries only in-frame clones and drops some. The sample carries about 160,000 clones, over 80% recorded once. Specimen: PBMCs. This TCR was recovered from a boy aged 2 to 9 in good health and CMV-seronegative. V gene TRBV2 combines with J gene TRBJ2-3; 8 bases are shared with TRBD2. CDR3 sequence: CASSEWGLERDTQYF. The CDR3 nucleotides are TGTGCCAGCAGTGAATGGGGACTAGAGAGGGATACGCAGTATTTT.